The TCR beta chain described here comes from a study of T cells in tuberculosis. Sequencing was performed with immunoSEQ multiplex PCR; in TCRdb, only in-frame clones are kept and a portion is missing. The profile covers 50,000 or so clones, with roughly 88% appearing a single time and roughly 22% taken by the ten largest. Cells were sorted from thawed PBMC rested overnight and stained with GMM-loaded CD1B tetramer, viability dye and anti-CD3. The CD1B tetramers carried C32 glucose monomycolate purified from Rhodococcus equi. V was shortened by 3 bases and J by 5 bases, with 7 bases between the two germline ends. CDR1 and CDR2 (germline): DFQATT, SNEGSKA (reference sequence). The CDR3 runs to 11 residues.

Sequencing input: CD1b-GMM tetramer-negative cells sorted from PBMCs. The gene calls are TRBV20-1 and TRBJ1-2; D might be TRBD1 (6 bases). This clonotype originated in an adult woman with latent tuberculosis. In DNA, the CDR3 is TGCAGTGCTAGGGACAGTTATGGCTACACCTTC. This translates into CSARDSYGYTF.